This TCR beta chain was captured in a study of T-cell memory formation after mild COVID-19. This clonotype was counted between two and nine times. This CDR3 comprises 15 residues. Trimming left V 3 bases short and J 1 base short, with 13 bases between. CDR1 is KGHSH, CDR2 LQKENI, per germline. TCRdb reanalysed the 5' RACE reads using MiXCR and keeps one entry per CDR3 protein. The table records some 190,000 distinct CDR3 sequences, around 17% of them present only once. The receptor comes from an adult woman who had mild COVID-19 (a few samples of this study predate the infection). Cell type and time point are not known. The chain links TRBV18 to TRBJ2-7, with D possibly TRBD2 on 5 matching bases. The sequenced sample consisted of PBMCs or a T cell subset sorted from them (not recorded which). The CDR3 loop reads CASSPARGRSYEQYF. The CDR3 DNA is TGTGCCAGCTCACCGGCGAGAGGGCGGTCCTACGAGCAGTACTTC.